This T cell receptor beta chain was sequenced during a study of T-cell reconstitution after alpha-beta-depleted transplantation in children. Unique molecular identifiers tagged the TCRbeta library. TCRdb passed the PCR reads through MiXCR, listing each CDR3 protein once. The table shows 200,000 to 250,000 distinct CDR3 sequences, with roughly a tenth occurring only once. This CDR3 has 15 amino acids. J gave up 1 base and V 5 bases, and 7 bases lay outside the gene matches. The germline gives CDR1 SGHDN, CDR2 FVKESK. This sequence originates from a human donor who donated a stem cell graft to a child with acute lymphoblastic leukemia. The chain is built from TRBV14 and TRBJ1-2; TRBD1 matches at 7 bases. Specimen: PBMCs from the stem cell graft donor, collected from the stem cell graft. The CDR3 coding sequence is TGTGCCAGCAGCTCCGGGACAGATGTTAACTATGGCTACACCTTC. Protein sequence: CASSSGTDVNYGYTF.